This T cell receptor (beta chain) was captured by sequencing in a study of shared clonotypes between healthy human individuals. Each of the donors was a healthy adult who was HIV-negative and had not had a recent acute infection or vaccination. Splitting the CD4+ cells yielded a CD45RA+ naive subset and a CD45RA-negative memory subset. About this clone: No antigen is known for it.

Study results and limitations: Clonotypes shared by all four donors outscored non-shared clonotypes in generation probability. Rarefaction analysis demonstrated incomplete sorted-subset sequencing notwithstanding large depth.

Only in-frame clones appear in the TCRdb table, and some are missing; sequencing was by immunoSEQ multiplex PCR. The sample yields 500,000 to 550,000 clones, roughly 95% seen once. This receptor was taken from a woman in her twenties or thirties in good health. The sequenced material came from naive CD4+ T cells sorted from blood. Subset denoted: CD45RA+ positively selected.

The CDR3 nucleotides are TGTGCCAGCAGATCCGGGACTAGCGGGAATAGCGAGCAGTACTTC. Residues: CASRSGTSGNSEQYF. V and J are TRBV6-1 and TRBJ2-7; 13 positions agree with TRBD2. Looked up from germline, CDR1 is MNHNS and CDR2 is SASEGT. With V trimmed by 6 bases and J by 6 bases, 8 bases remained unmatched. The CDR3 has 15 residues.